Sequencing of this TCR beta chain was carried out in a study of prognosis after radiotherapy for stage I lung cancer. Study-wide context: Radiotherapy: SBRT, 3 to 5 fractions, biologically effective dose at least 100 Gy.

V trimming: 6 bases; J trimming: 4 bases; junction bases outside the gene matches: 19. CDR1 is MNHNS and CDR2 is SASEGT in the germline V gene. The CDR3 sequence is 19 residues long. Genomic DNA provided the template from which TCR beta CDR3 was amplified by two-round multiplex PCR. First-round PCR used primers specific to each TRBV and TRBJ gene. TCRdb analysed the multiplex PCR reads with MiXCR anew, one entry per CDR3 protein. The table records nearly 25,000 distinct CDR3 sequences, about 40% of them present only once. The genes are TRBV6-1 and TRBJ1-1; 11 bases map to TRBD1. The clonotype comes from a donor over 45 with non-small cell lung cancer. Sequenced material: PBMCs, taken before or after stereotactic body radiation therapy (not recorded which). The CDR3 nucleotides are TGTGCCAGCAGACCCACACCCTGGACAGGGGGCTCCTCTGGCACTGAAGCTTTCTTT. Translation gives CASRPTPWTGGSSGTEAFF.